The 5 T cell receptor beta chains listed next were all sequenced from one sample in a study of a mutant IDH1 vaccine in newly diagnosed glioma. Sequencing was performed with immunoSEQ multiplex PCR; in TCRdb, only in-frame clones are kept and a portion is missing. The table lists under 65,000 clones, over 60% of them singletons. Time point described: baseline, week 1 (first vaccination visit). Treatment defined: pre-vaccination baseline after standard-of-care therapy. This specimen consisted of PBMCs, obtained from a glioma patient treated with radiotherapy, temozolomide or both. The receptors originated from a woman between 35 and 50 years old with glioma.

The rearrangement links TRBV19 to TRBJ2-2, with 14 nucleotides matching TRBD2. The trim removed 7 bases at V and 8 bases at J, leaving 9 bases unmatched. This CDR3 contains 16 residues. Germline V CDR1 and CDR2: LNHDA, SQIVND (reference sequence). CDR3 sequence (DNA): TGTGCCAGTACCTCGGGACTAGCGGGGGAATTTGGGGAGCTGTTTTTT. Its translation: CASTSGLAGEFGELFF. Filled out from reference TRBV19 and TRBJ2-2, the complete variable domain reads DGGITQSPKYLFRKEGQNVTLSCEQNLNHDAMYWYRQDPGQGLRLIYYSQIVNDFQKGDIAEGYSVSREKKESFPLTVTSAQKNPTAFYLCASTSGLAGEFGELFFGEGSRLTVL.

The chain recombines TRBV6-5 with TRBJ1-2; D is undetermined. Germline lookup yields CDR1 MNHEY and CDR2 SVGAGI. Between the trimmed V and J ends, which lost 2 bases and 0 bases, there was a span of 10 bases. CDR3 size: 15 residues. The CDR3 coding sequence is TGTGCCAGCAGTTACGGCAGGATCGCTAACTATGGCTACACCTTC. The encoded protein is CASSYGRIANYGYTF.

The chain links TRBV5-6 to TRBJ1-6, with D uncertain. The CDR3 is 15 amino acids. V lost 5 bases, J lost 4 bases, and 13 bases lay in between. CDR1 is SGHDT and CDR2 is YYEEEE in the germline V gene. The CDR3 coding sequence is TGTGCCAGCAGTCATGACGCCCCTTATAATTCACCCCTCCACTTT. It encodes CASSHDAPYNSPLHF.

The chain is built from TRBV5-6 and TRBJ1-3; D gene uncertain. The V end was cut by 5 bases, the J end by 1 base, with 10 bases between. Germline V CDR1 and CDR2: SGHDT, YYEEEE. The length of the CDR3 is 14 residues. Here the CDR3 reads CASRVSGSGNTIYF. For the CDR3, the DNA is TGTGCCAGCAGGGTTTCGGGGTCTGGAAACACCATATATTTT. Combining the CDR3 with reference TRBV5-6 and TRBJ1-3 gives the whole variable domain DAGVTQSPTHLIKTRGQQVTLRCSPKSGHDTVSWYQQALGQGPQFIFQYYEEEERQRGNFPDRFSGHQFPNYSSELNVNALLLGDSALYLCASRVSGSGNTIYFGEGSWLTVV.

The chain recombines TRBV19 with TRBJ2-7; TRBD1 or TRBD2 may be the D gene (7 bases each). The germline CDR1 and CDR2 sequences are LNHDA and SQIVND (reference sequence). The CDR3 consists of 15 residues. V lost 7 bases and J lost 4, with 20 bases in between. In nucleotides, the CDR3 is TGTGCCAGTACTTCCAGGGGGGGCGCTGGTTACGAGCAGTACTTC. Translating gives CASTSRGGAGYEQYF.